What follows are 32 T cell receptor beta chains derived from one specimen sequenced in a study of cytomegalovirus exposure and HLA in healthy donors. Primers: 60 Vbeta forward and 13 Jbeta reverse. The table came from immunoSEQ multiplex PCR; TCRdb's copy has only in-frame clones and leaves some out. Here the sample spans under 200,000 clones, more than 75% being singletons. The sample comprised PBMCs. The receptors shown here come from a man between 25 and 39 years old in good health and CMV-seropositive.

The chain carries TRBV7-3 and TRBJ2-5, with 8 bases lining up with TRBD2. The germline CDR1 and CDR2 sequences are SGHTA and FQGTGA. This CDR3 contains 16 residues. The ends lost 5 bases at V and 2 bases at J; junction bases unmatched: 10. The CDR3 DNA reads as TGTGCCAGCAGCCTAGGGGTAGCGGGGCCGCAAGAGACCCAGTACTTC. It encodes CASSLGVAGPQETQYF.

Only a few counts were recorded for this clone. The chain links TRBV12-5 to TRBJ2-1; no reliable D call. V lost 6 bases to trimming and J lost 5 bases, with 14 bases between them. Germline lookup yields CDR1 LGHNT and CDR2 FRNRAP. CDR3 length: 14 amino acids. The chain's CDR3 is CASGWREVNNEQFF. As DNA, the CDR3 is TGTGCTAGTGGCTGGAGAGAGGTGAACAATGAGCAGTTCTTC.

Notes on this clone: A read error may produce the germline difference seen at one junction end. V usage is TRBV7-9 and J usage is TRBJ2-7; 7 nucleotides align to TRBD2. This CDR3 is 18 amino acids long. CDR1 SEHNR and CDR2 FQNEAQ come from the germline V gene (reference sequence). The CDR3 nucleotides read TGTTCCAGCAGCTTAACAAGGAGCTCTAGCGGACGTGCCTACGAGCAGTACTTC. Translation gives CSSSLTRSSSGRAYEQYF.

The chain employs TRBV6-6 and TRBJ2-2, with TRBD1 identical over 9 bases. The V segment lost 2 bases and the J segment 3 bases; nucleotides outside the gene matches: 4. The CDR3 is 16 residues long. The germline gives CDR1 MNHNY, CDR2 SVGAGI (reference sequence). CDR3 loop: CASSYGQGRDTGELFF. DNA for the CDR3: TGTGCCAGCAGTTACGGACAGGGGAGGGACACCGGGGAGCTGTTTTTT.

Remarks on this clone: Sequence at one end of the junction differs from germline and may be a read error. The chain joins TRBV7-9 to TRBJ2-7; a possible D gene is TRBD2 (6 bases). This CDR3 spans 12 amino acids. Germline CDR1 SEHNR, CDR2 FQNEAQ (reference sequence). Written as DNA, the CDR3 is TGTTCCAGCAGCTGGGGGGAAGGTGAGCAGTACTTC. This codes for CSSSWGEGEQYF.

This clone was counted between two and nine times. The chain carries TRBV5-1 and TRBJ2-3; 10 bases are shared with TRBD2. This CDR3 region has 18 residues. V dropped 0 bases and J dropped 0; count of bases not matched to a gene: 7. CDR1 is SGHRS, CDR2 YFSETQ, per germline. The CDR3 coding sequence is TGCGCCAGCAGCTTGGCCAGGACTAGCGGCCCTAGCACAGATACGCAGTATTTT. Protein: CASSLARTSGPSTDTQYF. Together with reference TRBV5-1 and TRBJ2-3, the CDR3 gives the full variable domain: KAGVTQTPRYLIKTRGQQVTLSCSPISGHRSVSWYQQTPGQGLQFLFEYFSETQRNKGNFPGRFSGRQFSNSRSEMNVSTLELGDSALYLCASSLARTSGPSTDTQYFGPGTRLTVL.

V and J are TRBV29-1 and TRBJ2-7, with 10 bases fitting TRBD2. Germline CDR1 and CDR2: SQVTM and ANQGSEA. After removal of 4 bases from V and 5 bases from J, the junction contained 5 bases not matched to a gene. The CDR3 spans 13 residues. The CDR3 here is CSVARLAGDEQYV. In nucleotides, the CDR3 is TGCAGCGTTGCTCGCCTAGCGGGAGACGAGCAGTACGTC.

With regard to this clone: Different DNA sequences within this sample yield the same CDR3. The chain has TRBV9 and TRBJ2-3; weak D call: TRBD1 (6 bases). This CDR3 has 15 amino acids. Germline V gene sequence: CDR1 SGDLS, CDR2 YYNGEE. V was pared by 0 bases and J by 0 bases, with 8 bases between. The CDR3, as DNA: TGTGCCAGCAGCGTAGCAGGACAGAGCACAGATACGCAGTATTTT. Protein: CASSVAGQSTDTQYF.

The genes are TRBV7-2 and TRBJ2-1; 13 bases agree with TRBD2. Losses at the gene ends were 2 bases for V and 9 bases for J; bases not matched to a gene: 10. Germline V gives CDR1 SGHTA, CDR2 FQGNSA. CDR3 length: 17 residues. The DNA of the CDR3 is TGTGCCAGCAGCTTATCTGGACTAGCGGGAGTACGGAGTGAGCAGTTCTTC. Its protein product is CASSLSGLAGVRSEQFF.

This clone came up a few times. The V gene is TRBV5-8, the J gene TRBJ2-7, with D tentatively TRBD1 (6 bases). The CDR3 contains 13 residues. V lost 2 bases and J 6 bases, leaving 12 bases between the germline ends. CDR1 is SGHTS and CDR2 is YDEGEE in the germline V gene. The DNA of the CDR3 is TGTGCCAGCAGCTTTGACAGGTCCCTCGAGCAGTACTTC. Its translation is CASSFDRSLEQYF.

The chain employs TRBV11-3 and TRBJ2-2; 7 bases line up with TRBD2. Germline-derived CDR1 and CDR2 are SGHNT and YENEEA. V gave up 3 bases and J gave up 17 bases; unmatched junction bases: 18. The CDR3 has 15 residues. The chain's CDR3 is CASSFPGRASHPLFF. The CDR3 DNA reads as TGTGCCAGCAGCTTTCCTGGGAGGGCTTCTCACCCTCTTTTTTTT.

This clone occurred a few times. The chain is built from TRBV5-4 and TRBJ1-1; D remains ambiguous. Trimming pared 2 bases from V and 7 bases from J, leaving 12 bases between. The CDR3 runs 13 residues. Germline V gene sequence: CDR1 SGHNT, CDR2 YYREEE (reference sequence). CDR3 nucleotides: TGTGCCAGCAGCTTCGGGATTGCGGATGAAGCTTTCTTT. Translating gives CASSFGIADEAFF.

Worth noting for this clone: Relative to the germline gene, one junction end is altered; a read error may explain this. V gene TRBV5-6 combines with J gene TRBJ2-1, with 7 bases identical to TRBD1. CDR3 length: 12 residues. Germline V gene sequence: CDR1 SGHDT, CDR2 YYEEEE. CDR3 protein: CASSHRQGERFF. The CDR3 nucleotides read TGTGCCAGCAGCCACCGACAGGGTGAGCGGTTCTTC.

V gene TRBV5-1 combines with J gene TRBJ1-3, with D possibly matching TRBD1 (5 bases). CDR1 is SGHRS and CDR2 is YFSETQ in the germline V gene. CDR3 length: 15 amino acids. V shed 0 bases and J shed 4 bases, with 11 bases lying between them. The CDR3 sequence is CASSLEAGPGNTIYF. CDR3 DNA: TGCGCCAGCAGCTTGGAGGCAGGGCCCGGAAACACCATATATTTT.

This clone was recorded only once. The V call is TRBV7-3, the J call TRBJ2-5, with TRBD1 matching 7 bases. The last part of the DNA fits TRBJ2-7 better; the J call may be wrong. From germline, CDR1 is SGHTA and CDR2 FQGTGA. The CDR3 contains 14 residues. The CDR3 protein is CASSPKTGSDEQYF. Here the CDR3 DNA reads TGTGCCAGCAGCCCAAAGACAGGGTCCGACGAGCAGTACTTC.

The chain carries TRBV9 and TRBJ2-7, with TRBD1 matching 7 bases. This CDR3 contains 14 residues. The V gene end was trimmed by 2 bases and the J gene end by 9 bases; junction bases not matched to a gene: 11. The germline gives CDR1 SGDLS, CDR2 YYNGEE. Here the CDR3 DNA reads TGTGCCAGCAGCGTCGGACAGGCGCCTACGGGGCAGTACTTC. Translated: CASSVGQAPTGQYF.

The V gene is TRBV27, the J gene TRBJ1-1; TRBD1 agrees at 7 bases. V lost 10 bases, J lost 5 bases, and 10 bases stayed unmatched. The germline gives CDR1 MNHEY, CDR2 SMNVEV (reference sequence). The CDR3 length is 13 residues. The CDR3: CAIHTGECTEAFF. In DNA form, the CDR3 reads TGTGCCATTCATACAGGGGAGTGTACTGAAGCTTTCTTT.

J is TRBJ2-1 and V is TRBV19, with 11 bases lining up with TRBD2. Germline CDR1 LNHDA, CDR2 SQIVND (reference sequence). This CDR3 contains 15 residues. The V gene end was trimmed by 5 bases and the J gene end by 6 bases; junction bases not matched to a gene: 6. Written as DNA, the CDR3 is TGTGCCAGTAGTGATTGGACTAGCGGGCCCAATGAGCAGTTCTTC. Translation gives CASSDWTSGPNEQFF. The whole variable domain, filled in from reference TRBV19 and TRBJ2-1, reads DGGITQSPKYLFRKEGQNVTLSCEQNLNHDAMYWYRQDPGQGLRLIYYSQIVNDFQKGDIAEGYSVSREKKESFPLTVTSAQKNPTAFYLCASSDWTSGPNEQFFGPGTRLTVL.

This rearrangement joins TRBV29-1 to TRBJ1-5; D is uncertain. The CDR3 extends over 12 amino acids. Germline assignment: CDR1 SQVTM and CDR2 ANQGSEA. V lost 7 bases, J lost 2 bases, and 9 bases lay in between. The CDR3 here is CSATIGNQPQHF. The CDR3 bases are TGCAGCGCTACGATCGGCAATCAGCCCCAGCATTTT.

The chain combines TRBV9 with TRBJ2-5; 15 positions match TRBD2. Germline-derived CDR1 and CDR2 are SGDLS and YYNGEE. V gave up 4 bases and J gave up 3 bases; unmatched junction bases: 16. The CDR3 extends over 20 amino acids. The CDR3 loop is CASSPSPGLAGGWGEETQYF. CDR3 DNA: TGTGCCAGCAGCCCTTCCCCGGGACTAGCGGGAGGATGGGGGGAAGAGACCCAGTACTTC.

This clone was seen a few times. The germline gene is not matched at one end of the junction; a read error may be the cause. The chain combines TRBV7-9 with TRBJ2-7; D not resolved. Looked up from germline, CDR1 is SEHNR and CDR2 is FQNEAQ (reference sequence). This CDR3 spans 12 amino acids. CDR3 residues: CSSSFNSYEQYF. The CDR3 region has the DNA TGTTCCAGCAGCTTTAACTCCTACGAGCAGTACTTC.

This clone was detected a few times. V usage is TRBV6-5 and J usage is TRBJ1-1; D call uncertain. Deletions cut 10 bases from V and 0 bases from J, with 15 bases between. Germline V gives CDR1 MNHEY, CDR2 SVGAGI. CDR3 length: 14 residues. CDR3 in DNA: TGTGCCACTACGACACGGGGAATGAACACTGAAGCTTTCTTT. Protein sequence: CATTTRGMNTEAFF.

This chain uses TRBV4-2 with TRBJ2-7; possible D gene TRBD1, 5 bases. Germline lookup yields CDR1 LGHNA and CDR2 YNFKEQ. The CDR3 length is 15 residues. Trimming stripped 1 base from V and 0 bases from J, with 10 bases between. The chain's CDR3 is CASSQAADSSYEQYF. CDR3 nucleotides: TGTGCCAGCAGCCAAGCTGCCGACAGCTCCTACGAGCAGTACTTC.

This clone was observed a few times. This chain uses TRBV5-1 with TRBJ1-1, with D hard to call. V lost 0 bases, J lost 3 bases, and 18 bases lay in between. In germline, CDR1 is SGHRS, CDR2 YFSETQ. CDR3 length: 17 residues. The CDR3 reads CASSLELRHLTYTEAFF. CDR3 in DNA: TGCGCCAGCAGCTTGGAACTTAGACACCTTACGTACACTGAAGCTTTCTTT.

The chain has TRBV15 and TRBJ2-2; a possible D gene is TRBD2 (6 bases). CDR1 is LNHNV, CDR2 YYDKDF, per germline (reference sequence). V was shortened by 3 bases and J by 5 bases, with 19 bases between the two germline ends. The CDR3 loop spans 17 amino acids. CDR3 amino acids: CATSRLASLGSTGELFF. CDR3 nucleotides: TGTGCCACCAGCAGGCTAGCGAGCCTCGGGTCTACCGGGGAGCTGTTTTTT.

The chain couples TRBV5-6 to TRBJ1-5; D is unresolved. CDR1 is SGHDT and CDR2 is YYEEEE in the germline V gene. With 0 bases removed from V and 6 bases from J, the gap between germline ends came to 7 bases. The CDR3 sequence is 13 residues long. The CDR3 sequence: CASSLGRIQPQHF. The CDR3 nucleotides read TGTGCCAGCAGCTTGGGTCGTATTCAGCCCCAGCATTTT.

The sample holds a few counts of this clone. The CDR3 spells CASSSQLNTEAFF. In nucleotides, the CDR3 is TGTGCCAGCAGCTCACAGTTGAACACTGAAGCTTTCTTT. The rearrangement uses TRBV13 and TRBJ1-1; D is ambiguous. The germline V gene encodes CDR1 PRHDT and CDR2 FYEKMQ (reference sequence). The V and J ends lost 4 bases and 0 bases respectively, with 6 bases between them. The CDR3 is 13 residues long.

The rearrangement links TRBV18 to TRBJ1-1, with 8 nucleotides matching TRBD1. The germline V gene has CDR1 KGHSH and CDR2 LQKENI. The CDR3 runs 18 residues. Trimming cost V 2 bases and J 1 base; bases outside gene matches: 12. The CDR3 DNA is TGTGCCAGCTCACCATCCGGGACAGGTCTTTCGGAGAACACTGAAGCTTTCTTT. This translates into CASSPSGTGLSENTEAFF.

CDR3 DNA sequence: TGTGCCAGCAGCTTAGACAGGGCCACCGGGGAGCTGTTTTTT. Translating gives CASSLDRATGELFF. This chain connects TRBV4-2 to TRBJ2-2; 7 nucleotides align to TRBD1. Germline V gene sequence: CDR1 LGHNA, CDR2 YNFKEQ. This CDR3 region has 14 residues. V lost 5 bases, J lost 4 bases, and 4 bases stayed unmatched.

The V gene is TRBV13, the J gene TRBJ2-1; 9 bases agree with TRBD1. CDR3 length: 16 residues. Germline V gene lookup returns CDR1 PRHDT and CDR2 FYEKMQ (reference sequence). The ends lost 5 bases at V and 8 bases at J; junction bases unmatched: 13. The CDR3 coding sequence is TGTGCCAGCAGCGCAGACAGGGGGAGCGTAGACGATGAGCAGTTCTTC. Its translation is CASSADRGSVDDEQFF.

The chain is built from TRBV27 and TRBJ2-6; D gene ambiguous. Trimming took off 8 bases at V and 4 bases at J, with 9 bases between the two ends. The CDR3 has 13 amino acids. In germline, CDR1 is MNHEY, CDR2 SMNVEV (reference sequence). Here the CDR3 reads CASRQAGANVLTF. CDR3 sequence (DNA): TGTGCCAGCCGCCAGGCCGGGGCCAACGTCCTGACTTTC.

The rearrangement joins TRBV19 to TRBJ1-5; D gene unclear. CDR1 is LNHDA, CDR2 SQIVND, per germline (reference sequence). CDR3 size: 16 residues. Trimming took 0 bases from V and 1 from J, leaving 10 bases between them. The CDR3 DNA reads as TGTGCCAGTAGTATAGACCGGGTAGACAGCAATCAGCCCCAGCATTTT. This codes for CASSIDRVDSNQPQHF.